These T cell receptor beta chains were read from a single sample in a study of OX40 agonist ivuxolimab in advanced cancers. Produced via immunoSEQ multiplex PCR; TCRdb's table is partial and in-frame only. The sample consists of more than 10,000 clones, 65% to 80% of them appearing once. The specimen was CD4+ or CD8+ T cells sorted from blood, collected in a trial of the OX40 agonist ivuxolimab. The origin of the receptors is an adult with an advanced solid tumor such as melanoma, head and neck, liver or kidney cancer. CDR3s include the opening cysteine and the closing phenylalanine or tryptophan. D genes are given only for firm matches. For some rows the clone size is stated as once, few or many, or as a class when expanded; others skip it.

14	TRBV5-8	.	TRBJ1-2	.	TGTGCCAGCAGCTTGGATCCGGGGGGAAGTGGCTACACCTTC	CASSLDPGGSGYTF
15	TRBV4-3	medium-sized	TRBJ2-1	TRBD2	TGCGCCAGCAGCCAAGAGTCTAGCGGGAGATATGAGCAGTTCTTC	CASSQESSGRYEQFF
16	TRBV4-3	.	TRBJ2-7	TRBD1	TGCGCCAGCAGCCCCCGCCCAGCTGGGACAGGGTCCGAGCAGTACTTC	CASSPRPAGTGSEQYF
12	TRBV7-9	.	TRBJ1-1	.	TGTGCCAGCAGCTTGTGGGGGACTGAAGCTTTCTTT	CASSLWGTEAFF
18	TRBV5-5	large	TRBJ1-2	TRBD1	TGTGCCAGCAGCTTGTCCGGGACAGGGGCCATGATTCACTATGGCTACACCTTC	CASSLSGTGAMIHYGYTF
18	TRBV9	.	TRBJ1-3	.	TGTGCCAGCAGCGTAGAAAAGGGAAGGACGATAACTGGAAACACCATATATTTT	CASSVEKGRTITGNTIYF
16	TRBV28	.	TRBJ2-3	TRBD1	TGTGCCAGCAGTGAAACAGGGGGCCCAAGCACAGATACGCAGTATTTT	CASSETGGPSTDTQYF
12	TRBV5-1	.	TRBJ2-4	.	TGCGCCAGCAGCTCTCAAAAAAACATTCAGTACTTC	CASSSQKNIQYF
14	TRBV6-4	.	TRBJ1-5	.	TGTGCCAGCAGTGACGAAGAGGGGCATCAGCCCCAGCATTTT	CASSDEEGHQPQHF
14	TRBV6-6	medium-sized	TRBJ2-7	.	TGTGCCAGCAGTTCCGGGAGTGCAGAGTACGAGCAGTACTTC	CASSSGSAEYEQYF
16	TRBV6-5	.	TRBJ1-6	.	TGTGCCAGCAGTTACGGCCTTGATGGGTACAATTCACCCCTCCACTTT	CASSYGLDGYNSPLHF
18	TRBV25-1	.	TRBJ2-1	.	TGTGCCAGCAGCGAAGGTAGTTTCCGGGACGTCTCCTACAATGAGCAGTTCTTC	CASSEGSFRDVSYNEQFF
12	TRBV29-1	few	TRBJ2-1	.	TGCAGCGTTCCGTACCCTCACAATGAGCAGTTCTTC	CSVPYPHNEQFF